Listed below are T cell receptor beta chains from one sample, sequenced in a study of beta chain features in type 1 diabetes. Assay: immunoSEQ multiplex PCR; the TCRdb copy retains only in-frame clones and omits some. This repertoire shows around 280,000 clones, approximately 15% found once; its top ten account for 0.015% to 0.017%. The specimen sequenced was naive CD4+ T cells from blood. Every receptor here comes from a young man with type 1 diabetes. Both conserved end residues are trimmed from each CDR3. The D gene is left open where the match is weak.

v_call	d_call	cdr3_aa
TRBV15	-	ATSRIQGFEAF
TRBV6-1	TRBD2	ASSPGLAGGIQY
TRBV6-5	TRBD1	ASSPTGNYGYT
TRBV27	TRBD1	ASSPFPGTGTIQY
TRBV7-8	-	ASSFSRGPTDTQY
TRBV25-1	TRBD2	ASSERRGGPYEQY
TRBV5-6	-	ASSFGGLSYEQY
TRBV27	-	ASAGDDYNSPLH
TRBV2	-	ASSEGGTGIPLSLYGYT
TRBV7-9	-	AGGGSTEAF
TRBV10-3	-	AISEWEGNYGYT
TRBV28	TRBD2	ASSPAPHGRARYEQY
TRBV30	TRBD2	AWSLAGGFSYEQY
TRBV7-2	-	ASSFEVTPLH
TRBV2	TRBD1	ASIGWSGQGASLYYNEQF
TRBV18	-	ASSPSTEQGGETQY
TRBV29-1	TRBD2	SVRGLAGGGEQY
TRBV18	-	ASSPGSPTDTQY
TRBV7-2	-	ASSLSGGGRETQY
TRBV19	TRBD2	ASSLTHTSGSYNEQF
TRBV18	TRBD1	ASSPREGGNYEQY
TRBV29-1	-	SARYTDTQY
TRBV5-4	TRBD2	ASSPGLAEAYEQY
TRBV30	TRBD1	AWDGTVGTEAF
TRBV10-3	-	AISESASGSYEQY
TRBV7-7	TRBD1	ASSFGQGYEQY
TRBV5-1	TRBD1	ASSLGQGADEQF
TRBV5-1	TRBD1	ASSLIPGQGNEQY
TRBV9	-	ASSWGTPTYNEQF
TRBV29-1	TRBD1	SGQGFSDEKLF
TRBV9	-	ASSVPPPGYGYT
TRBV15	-	ATSGEAGPRNEKLF
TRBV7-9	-	ASTDGAFGSYEQY
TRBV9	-	ASSAGLRRDGELF
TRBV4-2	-	ASSQESDFSSYEQY
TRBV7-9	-	ASRTTDREQF
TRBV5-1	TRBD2	ASSLLAGNTDTQY
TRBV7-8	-	ASSSGHLRDSHTDTQY
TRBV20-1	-	SAPGGRTQY
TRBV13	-	ASSLEGWGAGHQETQY
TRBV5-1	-	ASAPGDSTDTQY
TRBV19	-	ASRAFGGQNTGELF